A selection of T cell receptor beta chains follows, all from one sample in a study of T cell responses to AZD1222 COVID-19 vaccine. Using immunoSEQ multiplex PCR, the repertoire was profiled, and TCRdb retains in-frame clones only, with some absent. The sample shows 200,000 to 250,000 clones, around 93% of them seen only once. Sample: peripheral blood, taken on day 0 of MenACWY control vaccination. All receptors come from an adult in good health. Each CDR3 is given with its conserved first and last residue. The D gene is left open where the match is weak. Clone size, where shown, is once, few, many, or a class for clones that have expanded.

J | size | D | length | V | CDR3 | DNA
TRBJ1-1 | - | TRBD1 | 14 | TRBV18 | CASSGQGEYTEAFF | TGTGCCAGCTCAGGACAGGGAGAATACACTGAAGCTTTCTTT
TRBJ1-4 | once | TRBD1 | 18 | TRBV15 | CATSREFPGQGTNEKLFF | TGTGCCACCAGCAGAGAATTTCCGGGACAGGGAACTAATGAAAAACTGTTTTTT
TRBJ2-5 | - | TRBD2 | 13 | TRBV7-2 | CASSRGGRETQYF | TGTGCCAGCAGTAGGGGCGGGAGGGAGACCCAGTACTTC
TRBJ1-4 | once | - | 15 | TRBV2 | CASSEIQGTNEKLFF | TGTGCCAGCAGTGAGATACAGGGTACTAATGAAAAACTGTTTTTT
TRBJ2-5 | - | TRBD1 | 13 | TRBV28 | CASTTQGLKTQYF | TGTGCCAGCACGACACAGGGGTTAAAGACCCAGTACTTC
TRBJ1-1 | - | - | 14 | TRBV6-5 | CASSLTAPRTEAFF | TGTGCCAGCAGTCTGACAGCCCCAAGGACTGAAGCTTTCTTT
TRBJ1-1 | - | - | 15 | TRBV5-5 | CASSLGRTQGTEAFF | TGTGCCAGCAGCTTAGGACGGACCCAGGGCACTGAAGCTTTCTTT
TRBJ1-5 | - | - | 13 | TRBV2 | CASSAEVRQPQHF | TGTGCCAGCAGTGCAGAGGTCCGTCAGCCCCAGCATTTT
TRBJ2-7 | - | TRBD1 | 16 | TRBV5-6 | CASSYGQGRWPYEQYF | TGTGCCAGCAGTTACGGACAGGGACGCTGGCCCTACGAGCAGTACTTC
TRBJ1-1 | once | - | 15 | TRBV7-3 | CASSLSGGLDTEAFF | TGTGCCAGCAGCTTATCCGGGGGGTTAGACACTGAAGCTTTCTTT
TRBJ1-2 | - | TRBD1 | 13 | TRBV11-2 | CASSRTGDYGYTF | TGTGCCAGCAGCCGGACAGGAGACTATGGCTACACCTTC
TRBJ2-5 | - | - | 13 | TRBV19 | CASSRRDLPTQYF | TGTGCCAGTAGTCGCCGGGACCTACCCACCCAGTACTTC
TRBJ2-1 | - | TRBD1 | 15 | TRBV6-5 | CASSPTGPEVGEQFF | TGTGCCAGCAGTCCGACAGGGCCAGAGGTTGGTGAGCAGTTCTTC
TRBJ2-2 | - | TRBD1 | 14 | TRBV11-1 | CASSFRTGSGELFF | TGTGCCAGCAGCTTCAGGACAGGGTCCGGGGAGCTGTTTTTT
TRBJ2-1 | - | - | 14 | TRBV6-5 | CASSFPTSYNEQFF | TGTGCCAGCAGTTTCCCCACCTCCTACAATGAGCAGTTCTTC
TRBJ2-6 | - | - | 14 | TRBV19 | CASTLYSGANVLTF | TGTGCCAGTACCCTATATTCTGGGGCCAACGTCCTGACTTTC
TRBJ1-6 | - | - | 14 | TRBV7-9 | CASSLGPGGSPLHF | TGTGCCAGCAGCTTAGGTCCGGGAGGTTCACCCCTCCACTTT
TRBJ1-2 | - | - | 14 | TRBV7-8 | CASSLVEGNYGYTF | TGTGCCAGCAGCTTAGTGGAGGGGAACTATGGCTACACCTTC
TRBJ2-6 | - | - | 15 | TRBV19 | CASSMRNSGANVLTF | TGTGCCAGTAGTATGCGGAACTCTGGGGCCAACGTCCTGACTTTC
TRBJ1-2 | - | - | 13 | TRBV6-5 | CASSYSGSYGYTF | TGTGCCAGCAGTTACTCGGGGAGCTATGGCTACACCTTC